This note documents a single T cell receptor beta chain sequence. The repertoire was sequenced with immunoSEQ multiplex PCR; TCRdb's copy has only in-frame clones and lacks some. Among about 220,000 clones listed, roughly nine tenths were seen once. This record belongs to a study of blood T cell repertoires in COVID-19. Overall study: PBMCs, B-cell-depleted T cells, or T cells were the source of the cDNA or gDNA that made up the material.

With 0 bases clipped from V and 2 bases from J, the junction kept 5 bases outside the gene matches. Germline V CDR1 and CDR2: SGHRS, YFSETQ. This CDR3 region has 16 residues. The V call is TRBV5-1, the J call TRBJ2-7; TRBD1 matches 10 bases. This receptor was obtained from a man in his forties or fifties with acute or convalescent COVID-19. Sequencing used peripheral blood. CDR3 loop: CASSLAGQGFAYEQYF. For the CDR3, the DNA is TGCGCCAGCAGCTTGGCGGGACAGGGGTTTGCCTACGAGCAGTACTTC.